The 25 T cell receptor beta chains listed next were all sequenced from one sample in a study of blood T cell repertoires in COVID-19. TCRdb's copy holds only in-frame clones and misses some; the assay was immunoSEQ multiplex PCR. The table shows 300,000 to 350,000 clones, with over 85% occurring only once. Sequenced: peripheral blood. The receptors originated from a woman in her sixties with COVID-19, enrolled during active disease.

The J gene is TRBJ2-7, the V gene TRBV18; 7 bases are shared with TRBD1. The CDR3 is 13 residues long. The junction had 5 bases not matched to a gene; V was cut back by 5 bases and J by 4 bases. CDR1 and CDR2 (germline): KGHSH, LQKENI. In DNA, the CDR3 is TGTGCCAGCTCATCCGGACAGGATTACGAGCAGTACTTC. This encodes CASSSGQDYEQYF.

This chain uses TRBV28 with TRBJ2-4; a weak D match, TRBD1 (5 bases). The germline gives CDR1 MDHEN, CDR2 SYDVKM. The CDR3 length is 16 residues. V lost 2 bases and J 0 bases, leaving 11 bases between the germline ends. CDR3 in DNA: TGTGCCAGCAGTTTAGGCAGGGTTTTAGCCAAAAACATTCAGTACTTC. Encoded protein: CASSLGRVLAKNIQYF.

The chain employs TRBV5-4 and TRBJ2-5, with TRBD2 as a possible D gene (5 bases). The V and J ends lost 4 bases and 5 bases respectively, with 18 bases between them. The CDR3 totals 15 residues. Germline CDR1 reads SGHNT; CDR2 reads YYREEE (reference sequence). The CDR3 reads CASSPGGSRGETQYF. CDR3 DNA sequence: TGTGCCAGCAGCCCCGGTGGGTCAAGAGGGGAGACCCAGTACTTC.

This clone was picked up one time. The CDR3 is CASSQDRTSGTEAFF. The CDR3, as DNA: TGCGCCAGCAGCCAAGACAGAACTTCAGGCACTGAAGCTTTCTTT. V gene TRBV4-1 combines with J gene TRBJ1-1; D unresolved. V was pared by 0 bases and J by 4 bases, with 12 bases between. The CDR3 totals 15 residues. CDR1 is MGHRA, CDR2 YSYEKL, per germline.

V gene TRBV7-3 combines with J gene TRBJ1-1; TRBD1 matches 7 bases. The CDR3 covers 15 residues. The junction had 6 bases not matched to a gene; V was cut back by 5 bases and J by 0 bases. CDR1 and CDR2 (germline): SGHTA, FQGTGA. The CDR3 sequence is CASSQMGQMNTEAFF. The DNA of the CDR3 is TGTGCCAGCAGCCAAATGGGACAGATGAACACTGAAGCTTTCTTT.

The rearrangement joins TRBV27 to TRBJ2-1; 8 nucleotides line up with TRBD2. Losses at the gene ends were 6 bases for V and 0 bases for J; bases not matched to a gene: 4. Looked up from germline, CDR1 is MNHEY and CDR2 is SMNVEV (reference sequence). This CDR3 has 15 residues. The CDR3 here is CASSPGGGSYNEQFF. The CDR3 DNA sequence: TGTGCCAGCAGCCCCGGGGGGGGCTCCTACAATGAGCAGTTCTTC.

The chain has TRBV28 and TRBJ2-4; 8 bases agree with TRBD1. The CDR3 runs 17 residues. The trim removed 3 bases at V and 9 bases at J, leaving 16 bases unmatched. CDR1 is MDHEN, CDR2 SYDVKM, per germline. DNA of the CDR3: TGTGCCAGCAGTTTCATCCCGGACAGGGCTTTAACAAGCATTCAGTACTTC. This codes for CASSFIPDRALTSIQYF.

The chain couples TRBV7-2 to TRBJ2-3; D is perhaps TRBD1 (6 bases). This CDR3 contains 12 residues. Trimming shortened V by 5 bases and J by 8 bases, and 11 bases separated the two germline ends. CDR1 is SGHTA, CDR2 FQGNSA, per germline. The CDR3 here is CASSNRVATQYF. The CDR3 coding sequence is TGTGCCAGCAGCAACAGGGTAGCTACGCAGTATTTT.

This chain links TRBV5-4 with TRBJ2-7; possible D gene TRBD2, 6 bases. The CDR3 has 15 residues. The germline gives CDR1 SGHNT, CDR2 YYREEE (reference sequence). Trimming cost V 4 bases and J 6 bases, with 20 bases left between them. The CDR3 DNA follows: TGTGCCAGCAGCCCCGGTCCGGAGGGATTCTTCGAGCAGTACTTC. Translated, it gives CASSPGPEGFFEQYF. Filled out from reference TRBV5-4 and TRBJ2-7, the complete variable domain reads ETGVTQSPTHLIKTRGQQVTLRCSSQSGHNTVSWYQQALGQGPQFIFQYYREEENGRGNFPPRFSGLQFPNYSSELNVNALELDDSALYLCASSPGPEGFFEQYFGPGTRLTVT.

The chain couples TRBV5-1 to TRBJ1-3; D possibly corresponds to TRBD1 (5 bases). The CDR3 totals 15 residues. V shed 7 bases and J shed 4 bases, with 18 bases lying between them. Germline CDR1 SGHRS, CDR2 YFSETQ. The CDR3 protein is CASQLARGSGNTIYF. Here the CDR3 DNA reads TGCGCCAGCCAACTAGCACGGGGGTCCGGAAACACCATATATTTT.

This sequence joins TRBV19 and TRBJ2-1; 9 nucleotides align to TRBD1. From germline, CDR1 is LNHDA and CDR2 SQIVND (reference sequence). The junction had 10 bases not matched to a gene; V was cut back by 5 bases and J by 5 bases. The length of the CDR3 is 16 residues. The CDR3 spells CASSLRGQGINNEQFF. CDR3 nucleotides: TGTGCCAGTAGTTTAAGGGGACAGGGAATCAACAATGAGCAGTTCTTC.

V gene TRBV1 combines with J gene TRBJ1-1; no DNA check was done on the table's D call, TRBD1. TRBV1 is labeled a pseudogene. The CDR3 spans 12 residues. The CDR3 bases are TGCACCAGCAGCCCCAGGACAGACCTCGGCTTCTTT. Amino acids: CTSSPRTDLGFF.

The V call is TRBV7-8, the J call TRBJ2-3; TRBD1 matches at 9 bases. J lost 3 bases, V lost 7 bases, and 5 bases had no gene match. The length of the CDR3 is 14 residues. Looked up from germline, CDR1 is SGHVS and CDR2 is FQNEAQ. This chain's CDR3 is CASKVGTGTDTQYF. The DNA for the CDR3 is TGTGCCAGCAAAGTGGGGACAGGGACAGATACGCAGTATTTT. Full variable domain (missing parts from reference TRBV7-8 and TRBJ2-3): GAGVSQSPRYKVAKRGQDVALRCDPISGHVSLFWYQQALGQGPEFLTYFQNEAQLDKSGLPSDRFFAERPEGSVSTLKIQRTQQEDSAVYLCASKVGTGTDTQYFGPGTRLTVL.

The rearrangement uses TRBV18 and TRBJ2-5, with 9 bases lining up with TRBD2. This CDR3 has 18 amino acids. Germline CDR1 reads KGHSH; CDR2 reads LQKENI. V trimming: 3 bases; J trimming: 2 bases; junction bases outside the gene matches: 13. The CDR3 spells CASSPFRRKSGGQETQYF. The CDR3, as DNA: TGTGCCAGCTCACCTTTCCGCCGAAAAAGCGGGGGGCAAGAGACCCAGTACTTC.

V and J are TRBV5-8 and TRBJ1-5; D might be TRBD1 (6 bases). The V and J ends lost 4 bases and 3 bases respectively, with 11 bases between them. The CDR3 totals 14 residues. Germline V CDR1 and CDR2: SGHTS, YDEGEE. This chain's CDR3 is CASSIGQNNQPQHF. Here the CDR3 DNA reads TGTGCCAGCAGCATAGGACAGAACAATCAGCCCCAGCATTTT.

The chain joins TRBV10-3 to TRBJ1-6, with D tentatively TRBD1 (5 bases). CDR3 size: 15 residues. V lost 2 bases to trimming and J lost 10 bases, with 15 bases between them. Germline V gene sequence: CDR1 ENHRY, CDR2 SYGVKD. The CDR3: CAISESPPGGSPLHF. Written as DNA, the CDR3 is TGTGCCATCAGTGAGAGCCCCCCCGGGGGATCACCCCTCCACTTT.

The chain joins TRBV2 to TRBJ1-6; a weak D match, TRBD1 (5 bases). There are 15 residues in the CDR3. Germline V CDR1 and CDR2: SNHLY, FYNNEI. The germline V and J ends were trimmed by 4 bases and 11 bases, with 18 bases remaining between them. CDR3 bases: TGTGCCAGCAGTGCCGGACTTCTGGAGGGGCCACCCCTCCACTTT. It translates to CASSAGLLEGPPLHF.

This clone was detected once. The chain couples TRBV28 to TRBJ1-5; 8 bases agree with TRBD1. V dropped 8 bases and J dropped 4; count of bases not matched to a gene: 10. The CDR3 runs 15 residues. Germline V gene sequence: CDR1 MDHEN, CDR2 SYDVKM. The CDR3: CASFGQGVYNQPQHF. The CDR3 nucleotides read TGTGCCAGCTTCGGACAGGGTGTTTATAATCAGCCCCAGCATTTT. Full variable domain (rest looked up from reference TRBV28 and TRBJ1-5): DVKVTQSSRYLVKRTGEKVFLECVQDMDHENMFWYRQDPGLGLRLIYFSYDVKMKEKGDIPEGYSVSREKKERFSLILESASTNQTSMYLCASFGQGVYNQPQHFGDGTRLSIL.

The J gene is TRBJ2-2, the V gene TRBV3-1 (or the pseudogene TRBV3-2); TRBD2 matches 7 bases. CDR1 is LGHDT, CDR2 YNNKEL, per germline (reference sequence). The CDR3 has 14 amino acids. Losses at the gene ends were 0 bases for V and 10 bases for J; bases not matched to a gene: 5. The CDR3 loop is CASSQEREGEELFF. DNA for the CDR3: TGTGCCAGCAGCCAAGAAAGGGAGGGCGAGGAGCTGTTTTTT.

The CDR3 nucleotides are TGTGCCAGCAGCCCAGGGACCGGGGAGCTGTTTTTT. This encodes CASSPGTGELFF. V is TRBV11-3 and J is TRBJ2-2; possible D gene TRBD1, 5 bases. Trimming removed 5 bases at V and 5 bases at J, with 6 bases between. CDR1 is SGHNT and CDR2 is YENEEA in the germline V gene. The CDR3 sequence is 12 residues long.

The chain has TRBV5-4 and TRBJ2-1; no firm D call. Germline V gene lookup returns CDR1 SGHNT and CDR2 YYREEE (reference sequence). V lost 1 base and J 4 bases, leaving 9 bases between the germline ends. The CDR3 is made up of 14 amino acids. For the CDR3, the DNA is TGTGCCAGCAGCTTGCCAGGATCATACAATGAGCAGTTCTTC. Its protein is CASSLPGSYNEQFF. The whole variable domain, filled in from reference TRBV5-4 and TRBJ2-1, reads ETGVTQSPTHLIKTRGQQVTLRCSSQSGHNTVSWYQQALGQGPQFIFQYYREEENGRGNFPPRFSGLQFPNYSSELNVNALELDDSALYLCASSLPGSYNEQFFGPGTRLTVL.

The chain joins TRBV3-1 (or the pseudogene TRBV3-2) to TRBJ1-1, with a weak D call TRBD1 (5 bases). Deletions cut 5 bases from V and 6 bases from J, with 16 bases between. Germline V gene sequence: CDR1 LGHDT, CDR2 YNNKEL (reference sequence). This CDR3 is 14 amino acids long. The DNA of the CDR3 is TGTGCCAGCAGCGTTCGATGGGGCGCGGCTGAAGCTTTCTTT. Residues: CASSVRWGAAEAFF.

This chain uses TRBV2 with TRBJ1-1, with 7 bases that match TRBD1. The ends lost 8 bases at V and 11 bases at J; junction bases unmatched: 8. Germline CDR1 reads SNHLY; CDR2 reads FYNNEI. The CDR3 extends over 11 amino acids. CDR3 nucleotides: TGTGCCAGCGGGGCGACAGGGACGGCTTTCTTT. This encodes CASGATGTAFF.

The chain couples TRBV19 to TRBJ2-2; no definite D call. The V gene lost 1 base and the J gene lost 6 bases, with 3 bases spanning the gap. In germline, CDR1 is LNHDA, CDR2 SQIVND (reference sequence). The CDR3 covers 12 residues. Here the CDR3 DNA reads TGTGCCAGTAGTATAGGGCCCGGGGAGCTGTTTTTT. It specifies CASSIGPGELFF. Filled out from reference TRBV19 and TRBJ2-2, the complete variable domain reads DGGITQSPKYLFRKEGQNVTLSCEQNLNHDAMYWYRQDPGQGLRLIYYSQIVNDFQKGDIAEGYSVSREKKESFPLTVTSAQKNPTAFYLCASSIGPGELFFGEGSRLTVL.

V is TRBV2 and J is TRBJ1-1; D remains unclear. V was cut by 6 bases and J by 1 base, with 9 bases left in between. The CDR3 contains 13 residues. CDR1 is SNHLY and CDR2 is FYNNEI in the germline V gene. CDR3 in DNA: TGTGCCAGCAGAGAATACAAGAACACTGAAGCTTTCTTT. Its protein is CASREYKNTEAFF.